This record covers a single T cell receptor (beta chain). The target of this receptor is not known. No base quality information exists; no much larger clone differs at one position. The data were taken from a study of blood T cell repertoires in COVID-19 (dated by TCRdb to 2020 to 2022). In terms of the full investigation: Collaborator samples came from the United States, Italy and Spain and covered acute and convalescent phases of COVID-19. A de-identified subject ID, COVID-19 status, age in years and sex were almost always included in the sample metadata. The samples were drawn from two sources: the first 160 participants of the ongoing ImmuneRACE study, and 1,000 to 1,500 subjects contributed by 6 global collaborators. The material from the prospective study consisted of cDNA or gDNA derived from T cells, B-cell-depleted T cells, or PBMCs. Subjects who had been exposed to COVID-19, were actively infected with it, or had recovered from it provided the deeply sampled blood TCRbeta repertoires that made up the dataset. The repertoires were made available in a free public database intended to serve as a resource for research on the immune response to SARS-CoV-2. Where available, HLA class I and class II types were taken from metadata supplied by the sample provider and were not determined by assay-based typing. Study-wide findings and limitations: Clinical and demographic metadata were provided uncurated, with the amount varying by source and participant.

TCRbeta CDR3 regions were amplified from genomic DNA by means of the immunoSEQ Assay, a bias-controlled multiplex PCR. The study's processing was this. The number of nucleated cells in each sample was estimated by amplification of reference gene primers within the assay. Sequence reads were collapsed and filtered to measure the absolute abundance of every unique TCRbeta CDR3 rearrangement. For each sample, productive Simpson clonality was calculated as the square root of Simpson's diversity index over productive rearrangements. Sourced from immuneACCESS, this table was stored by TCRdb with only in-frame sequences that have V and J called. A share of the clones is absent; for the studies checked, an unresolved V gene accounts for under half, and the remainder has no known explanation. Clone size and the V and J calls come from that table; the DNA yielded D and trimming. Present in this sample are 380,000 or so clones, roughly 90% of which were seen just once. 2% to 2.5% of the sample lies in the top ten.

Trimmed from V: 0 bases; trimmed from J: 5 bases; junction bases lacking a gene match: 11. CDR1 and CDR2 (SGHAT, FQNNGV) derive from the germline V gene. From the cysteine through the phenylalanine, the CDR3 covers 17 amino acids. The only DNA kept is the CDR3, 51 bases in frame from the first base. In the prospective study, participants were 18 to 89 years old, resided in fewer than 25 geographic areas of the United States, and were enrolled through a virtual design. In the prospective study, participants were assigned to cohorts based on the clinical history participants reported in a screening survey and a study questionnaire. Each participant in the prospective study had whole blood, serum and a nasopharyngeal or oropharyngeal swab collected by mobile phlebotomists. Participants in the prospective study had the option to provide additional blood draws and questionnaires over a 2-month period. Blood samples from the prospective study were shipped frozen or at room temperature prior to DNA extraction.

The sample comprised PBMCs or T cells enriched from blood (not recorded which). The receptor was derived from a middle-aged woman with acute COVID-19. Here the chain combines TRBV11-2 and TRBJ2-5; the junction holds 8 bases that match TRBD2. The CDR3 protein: CASSLDPLRGGHETQYF. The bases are TGTGCCAGCAGCTTAGATCCCCTACGGGGGGGCCACGAGACCCAGTACTTC. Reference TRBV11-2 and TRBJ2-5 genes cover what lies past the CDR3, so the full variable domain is EAGVAQSPRYKIIEKRQSVAFWCNPISGHATLYWYQQILGQGPKLLIQFQNNGVVDDSQLPKDRFSAERLKGVDSTLKIQPAKLEDSAVYLCASSLDPLRGGHETQYFGPGTRLLVL.